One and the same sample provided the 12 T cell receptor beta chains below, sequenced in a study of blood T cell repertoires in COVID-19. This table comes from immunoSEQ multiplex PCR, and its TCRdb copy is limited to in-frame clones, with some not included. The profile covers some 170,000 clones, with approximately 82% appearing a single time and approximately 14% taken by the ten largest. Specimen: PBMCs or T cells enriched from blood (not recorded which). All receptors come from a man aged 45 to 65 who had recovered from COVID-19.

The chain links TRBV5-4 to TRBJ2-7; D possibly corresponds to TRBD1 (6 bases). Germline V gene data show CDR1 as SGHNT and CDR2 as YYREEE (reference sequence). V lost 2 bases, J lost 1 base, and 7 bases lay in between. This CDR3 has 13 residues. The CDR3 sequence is CASSLGQSYEQYF. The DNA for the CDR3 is TGTGCCAGCAGCTTAGGACAGTCCTACGAGCAGTACTTC.

As DNA, the CDR3 is TGCGCCAGCAGCCAACCCACAGGGTACGAGCAGTACTTC. Protein: CASSQPTGYEQYF. The V call is TRBV4-1, the J call TRBJ2-7; D possibly corresponds to TRBD1 (6 bases). V shed 2 bases and J shed 4 bases, with 9 bases lying between them. The length of the CDR3 is 13 residues. CDR1 and CDR2 (germline): MGHRA, YSYEKL.

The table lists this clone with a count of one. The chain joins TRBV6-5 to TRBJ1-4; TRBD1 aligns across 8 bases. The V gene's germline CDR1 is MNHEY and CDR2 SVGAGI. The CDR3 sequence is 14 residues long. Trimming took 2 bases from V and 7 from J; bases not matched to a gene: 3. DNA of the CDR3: TGTGCCAGCAGTTACCACAGGGGGGGTGAAAAACTGTTTTTT. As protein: CASSYHRGGEKLFF.

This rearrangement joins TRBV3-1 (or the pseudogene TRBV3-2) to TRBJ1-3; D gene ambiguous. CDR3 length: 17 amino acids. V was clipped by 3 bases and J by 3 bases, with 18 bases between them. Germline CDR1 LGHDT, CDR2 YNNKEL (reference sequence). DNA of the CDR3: TGTGCCAGCAGCCACCCTAGGGCCGGGATAATTGGAAACACCATATATTTT. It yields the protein CASSHPRAGIIGNTIYF.

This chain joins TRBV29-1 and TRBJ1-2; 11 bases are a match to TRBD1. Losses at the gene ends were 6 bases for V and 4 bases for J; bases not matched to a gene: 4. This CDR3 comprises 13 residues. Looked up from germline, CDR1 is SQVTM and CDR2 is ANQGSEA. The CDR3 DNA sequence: TGCAGCGTGTGGACAGGGGGCGCCTATGGCTACACCTTC. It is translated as CSVWTGGAYGYTF.

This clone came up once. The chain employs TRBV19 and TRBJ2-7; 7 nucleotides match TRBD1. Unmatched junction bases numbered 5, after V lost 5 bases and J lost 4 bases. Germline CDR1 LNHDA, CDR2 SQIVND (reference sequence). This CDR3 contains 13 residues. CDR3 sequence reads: CASSANRGYEQYF. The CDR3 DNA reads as TGTGCCAGTAGTGCAAACAGGGGTTACGAGCAGTACTTC.

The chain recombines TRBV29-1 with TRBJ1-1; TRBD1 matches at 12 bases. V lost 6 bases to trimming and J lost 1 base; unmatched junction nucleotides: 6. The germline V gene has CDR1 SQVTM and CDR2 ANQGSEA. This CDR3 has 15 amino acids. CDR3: CSVRGTGGRNTEAFF. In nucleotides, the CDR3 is TGCAGCGTGAGGGGGACAGGGGGCCGGAACACTGAAGCTTTCTTT. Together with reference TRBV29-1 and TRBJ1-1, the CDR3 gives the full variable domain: SAVISQKPSRDICQRGTSLTIQCQVDSQVTMMFWYRQQPGQSLTLIATANQGSEATYESGFVIDKFPISRPNLTFSTLTVSNMSPEDSSIYLCSVRGTGGRNTEAFFGQGTRLTVV.

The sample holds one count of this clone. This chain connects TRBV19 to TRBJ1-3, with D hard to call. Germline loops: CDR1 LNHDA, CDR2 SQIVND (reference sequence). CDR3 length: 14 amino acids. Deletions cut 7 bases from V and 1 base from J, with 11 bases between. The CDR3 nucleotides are TGTGCCAGTACCTTTCAGTTATCTGGAAACACCATATATTTT. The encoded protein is CASTFQLSGNTIYF.

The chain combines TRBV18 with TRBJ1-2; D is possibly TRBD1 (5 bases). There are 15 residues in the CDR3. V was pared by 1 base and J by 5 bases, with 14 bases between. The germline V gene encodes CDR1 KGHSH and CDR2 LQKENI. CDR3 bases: TGTGCCAGCTCACCACTGACAGACCCCATGTATGGCTACACCTTC. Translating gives CASSPLTDPMYGYTF.

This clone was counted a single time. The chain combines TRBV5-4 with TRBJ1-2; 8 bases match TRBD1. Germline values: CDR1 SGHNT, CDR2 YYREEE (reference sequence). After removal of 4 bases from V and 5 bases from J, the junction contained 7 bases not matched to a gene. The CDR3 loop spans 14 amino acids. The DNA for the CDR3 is TGTGCCAGCAGCCCTGACAGGGGTGGATATGGCTACACCTTC. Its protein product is CASSPDRGGYGYTF. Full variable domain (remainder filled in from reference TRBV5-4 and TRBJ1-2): ETGVTQSPTHLIKTRGQQVTLRCSSQSGHNTVSWYQQALGQGPQFIFQYYREEENGRGNFPPRFSGLQFPNYSSELNVNALELDDSALYLCASSPDRGGYGYTFGSGTRLTVV.

The CDR3 is CASSLGTGSIEQYF. As DNA, the CDR3 is TGCGCCAGCAGCTTGGGGACAGGGTCTATCGAGCAGTACTTC. The chain joins TRBV5-1 to TRBJ2-7; 8 bases agree with TRBD1. There are 14 residues in the CDR3. CDR1 is SGHRS, CDR2 YFSETQ, per germline. The trim removed 0 bases at V and 6 bases at J, leaving 5 bases unmatched. Full variable domain (missing parts from reference TRBV5-1 and TRBJ2-7): KAGVTQTPRYLIKTRGQQVTLSCSPISGHRSVSWYQQTPGQGLQFLFEYFSETQRNKGNFPGRFSGRQFSNSRSEMNVSTLELGDSALYLCASSLGTGSIEQYFGPGTRLTVT.

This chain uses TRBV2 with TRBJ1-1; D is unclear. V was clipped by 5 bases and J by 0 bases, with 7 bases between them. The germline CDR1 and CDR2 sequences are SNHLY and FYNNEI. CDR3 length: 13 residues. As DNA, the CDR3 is TGTGCCAGCAGTACAGAGATGAACACTGAAGCTTTCTTT. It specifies CASSTEMNTEAFF.